This T cell receptor beta chain originates from a study of brain metastases from non-small cell lung cancer. Trimming removed 3 bases from V and 3 bases from J; junction bases left unmatched: 4. Germline-derived CDR1 and CDR2 are SGHRS and YFSETQ. This CDR3 has 14 amino acids. Whole-study findings and limits: Compared with primary tumors, brain metastases showed less T-cell infiltration. TCR repertoires overlapped largely between brain metastases and matched primaries. In roughly 60% of brain metastases, T-cell clones were expanded compared with matched primary tumors.

Profiling relied on immunoSEQ multiplex PCR, and the TCRdb table lists in-frame clones only, not all of them. The sample has a few thousand clones; 60% to 85% are singletons. As for this clone: Its antigen is not known.

This sequence joins TRBV5-1 and TRBJ2-7, with TRBD1 matching 9 bases. The receptor comes from a donor at least 40 years old with non-small cell lung cancer. The sequenced sample consisted of primary lung tumor tissue. CDR3 in amino acids: CASSSGTGYYEQYF. The CDR3 DNA reads as TGCGCCAGCAGCTCCGGGACAGGGTACTACGAGCAGTACTTC.